Described below is a single T cell receptor (beta chain) sequence and its context. Its matching antigen is unknown. Profiling relied on immunoSEQ multiplex PCR, and the TCRdb table lists in-frame clones only, not all of them. The data show 100,000 or so clones, roughly 89% seen once. These data are taken from a study of T cell responses to AZD1222 COVID-19 vaccine. The length of the CDR3 is 16 residues. V lost 0 bases and J lost 0, with 11 bases in between. The V gene's germline CDR1 is KGHSH and CDR2 LQKENI. Study conclusions and caveats: Possibly, clonal diversity was underestimated; donors were largely white British and included more females. Along spike, vaccine-associated CD4 TCRs were found throughout, with dominance at 160-218 and 743-854. Unmutated regions of variants are reportedly targeted by nearly half of spike-specific TCRs.

The specimen was peripheral blood, collected 28 days after the second AZD1222 dose. This sequence originates from an adult who received the AZD1222 COVID-19 vaccine. The chain has TRBV18 and TRBJ1-2, with D hard to call. This CDR3 reads CASSPPKKITNYGYTF. CDR3 DNA sequence: TGTGCCAGCTCACCACCGAAGAAAATTACTAACTATGGCTACACCTTC. The full variable domain, its missing parts supplied by reference TRBV18 and TRBJ1-2, is NAGVMQNPRHLVRRRGQEARLRCSPMKGHSHVYWYRQLPEEGLKFMVYLQKENIIDESGMPKERFSAEFPKEGPSILRIQQVVRGDSAAYFCASSPPKKITNYGYTFGSGTRLTVV.